The 21 T cell receptor beta chains presented below share a single source sample, sequenced in a study of CD8+CD57+ T cells in acquired aplastic anemia (dated by TCRdb to 2017 to 2018). The sequencer was an Illumina HiSeq 2000. Genomic DNA served as template for TCR beta VDJ combination and CDR3 sequence profiling. TCRdb reprocessed the public reads (quality trimming at Q25 with fastp, clone calling with MiXCR) and kept in-frame beta chains. Under each unique CDR3 protein, matching rows form one entry showing the most common genes and DNA. The sample records a few hundred thousand distinct CDR3 sequences, approximately 57% of which are singletons. Approximately 8% of the sample is held by the ten biggest clonotypes. Material: sorted CD4+, CD8+, or CD8+CD57+ T cells (not recorded which) from PBMCs. These receptors all come from a human donor with severe aplastic anemia or a healthy control (not recorded which).

This clonotype came up many times. The chain combines TRBV6-5 with TRBJ1-1; TRBD1 might be the D (5 bases). With 7 bases removed from V and 1 base from J, the gap between germline ends came to 13 bases. The CDR3 has 14 residues. Germline V gene data show CDR1 as MNHEY and CDR2 as SVGAGI. The CDR3 here is CASKTDRGNTEAFF. The CDR3 nucleotides are TGTGCCAGCAAAACCGACAGAGGGAACACTGAAGCTTTCTTT.

The V gene is TRBV15, the J gene TRBJ2-2; D is perhaps TRBD1 or TRBD2 (5 bases each). Between the trimmed V and J ends, which lost 4 bases and 6 bases, there was a span of 12 bases. Germline V lookup: CDR1 LNHNV, CDR2 YYDKDF (reference sequence). The CDR3 has 14 amino acids. CDR3 loop: CATSKGTTSGELFF. The CDR3 DNA sequence: TGTGCCACCAGCAAGGGGACCACCTCCGGGGAGCTGTTTTTT. Filled out from reference TRBV15 and TRBJ2-2, the complete variable domain reads DAMVIQNPRYQVTQFGKPVTLSCSQTLNHNVMYWYQQKSSQAPKLLFHYYDKDFNNEADTPDNFQSRRPNTSFCFLDIRSPGLGDTAMYLCATSKGTTSGELFFGEGSRLTVL.

This CDR3 reads CAISEEGDEQFF. DNA for the CDR3: TGTGCCATCAGTGAGGAGGGGGATGAGCAGTTCTTC. The V call is TRBV10-3, the J call TRBJ2-1; the D gene is possibly TRBD1 (6 bases). This CDR3 spans 12 amino acids. Trimming removed 2 bases at V and 8 bases at J, with 7 bases between. Germline loops: CDR1 ENHRY, CDR2 SYGVKD.

This clonotype has ten or more counts. The chain is built from TRBV6-5 and TRBJ1-4; weak D call: TRBD1 (5 bases). Trimming took 4 bases from V and 0 from J, leaving 9 bases between them. The CDR3 runs to 15 residues. Germline-derived CDR1 and CDR2 are MNHEY and SVGAGI. CDR3 region: CASSWQGATNEKLFF. DNA for the CDR3: TGTGCCAGCAGTTGGCAGGGTGCAACTAATGAAAAACTGTTTTTT.

V usage is TRBV7-9 and J usage is TRBJ2-5; D might be TRBD1 or TRBD2, each matching 5 bases. Germline lookup yields CDR1 SEHNR and CDR2 FQNEAQ (reference sequence). Between the trimmed V and J ends, which lost 8 bases and 9 bases, there was a span of 13 bases. There are 11 residues in the CDR3. The CDR3 DNA sequence: TGTGCCAGCGGGGGATTAAGGGCCCAGTACTTC. Its translation is CASGGLRAQYF.

This sequence joins TRBV5-1 and TRBJ2-3, with 9 bases that match TRBD2. V lost 6 bases, J lost 6 bases, and 8 bases stayed unmatched. The CDR3 runs 14 residues. Germline CDR1 and CDR2: SGHRS and YFSETQ. The CDR3 is CASMVFSGSDTQYF. The CDR3 DNA sequence: TGCGCCAGCATGGTTTTTAGCGGGAGTGATACGCAGTATTTT.

This clonotype was seen many times. The genes are TRBV29-1 and TRBJ2-7, with D possibly matching TRBD1 (6 bases). CDR1 and CDR2 from the germline V gene are SQVTM and ANQGSEA. This CDR3 is 13 amino acids long. Between the trimmed V and J ends, which lost 4 bases and 5 bases, there was a span of 15 bases. The CDR3 loop is CSVAPRQDHEQYF. Here the CDR3 DNA reads TGCAGCGTTGCGCCGAGACAGGACCACGAGCAGTACTTC.

This clonotype has just one count. V and J are TRBV25-1 and TRBJ1-1, with a weak D call TRBD1 (6 bases). From germline, CDR1 is MGHDK and CDR2 SYGVNS. CDR3 length: 15 amino acids. The germline V and J ends were trimmed by 1 base and 5 bases, with 14 bases remaining between them. The CDR3 loop reads CASSESATGWTEAFF. CDR3 nucleotides: TGTGCCAGCAGTGAATCAGCAACAGGGTGGACTGAAGCTTTCTTT.

This clonotype was counted many times. The chain employs TRBV6-5 and TRBJ1-6, with D perhaps matching TRBD1 (6 bases). This CDR3 contains 16 residues. V was clipped by 2 bases and J by 8 bases, with 16 bases between them. Germline V lookup: CDR1 MNHEY, CDR2 SVGAGI. CDR3 sequence: CASSYRQVGGHSPLHF. Written as DNA, the CDR3 is TGTGCCAGCAGTTACAGACAGGTTGGCGGCCATTCACCCCTCCACTTT.

The genes are TRBV6-5 and TRBJ1-5; D ambiguous. Trimming cost V 5 bases and J 0 bases, with 17 bases left between them. Germline CDR1 is MNHEY and CDR2 is SVGAGI. The CDR3 runs to 17 residues. The CDR3: CASSEKGLGYSNQPQHF. CDR3 nucleotide sequence: TGTGCCAGCAGTGAAAAAGGGTTGGGCTATAGCAATCAGCCCCAGCATTTT.

The table lists this clonotype with a few counts. J is TRBJ2-3 and V is TRBV20-1; D gene uncertain. The CDR3 extends over 15 amino acids. Per germline, CDR1 DFQATT and CDR2 SNEGSKA (reference sequence). V was clipped by 2 bases and J by 6 bases, with 18 bases between them. CDR3 sequence reads: CSARYIQRSRDTQYF. The CDR3 DNA reads TGCAGTGCTAGATACATCCAGCGATCCAGGGATACGCAGTATTTT.

This clonotype was counted ten times or more. The CDR3 DNA follows: TGTGCCATCCATACCGGGACAGAAAACTATGGCTACACCTTC. Protein sequence: CAIHTGTENYGYTF. The chain couples TRBV10-3 to TRBJ1-2; 7 bases are a match to TRBD1. The V gene's germline CDR1 is ENHRY and CDR2 SYGVKD. The CDR3 covers 14 residues. Trimming at V came to 8 bases and at J to 2 bases, leaving 8 bases not matched to a gene.

The table lists this clonotype with a few counts. The chain has TRBV30 and TRBJ1-2, with D maybe TRBD1 (5 bases). The CDR3 loop spans 13 amino acids. V dropped 0 bases and J dropped 8 bases, with 13 bases sitting between them. Germline loops: CDR1 GTSNPN, CDR2 SVGIG (reference sequence). CDR3 nucleotide sequence: TGTGCCTGGAGTGTAACCAGGGAAAACGGCTACACCTTC. Protein product: CAWSVTRENGYTF. The full variable domain, in which reference TRBV30 and TRBJ1-2 provide the parts outside the CDR3, is SQTIHQWPATLVQPVGSPLSLECTVEGTSNPNLYWYRQAAGRGLQLLFYSVGIGQISSEVPQNLSASRPQDRQFILSSKKLLLSDSGFYLCAWSVTRENGYTFGSGTRLTVV.

The chain employs TRBV11-1 and TRBJ1-1, with D uncertain. Germline loops: CDR1 SGHAT, CDR2 FQDESV (reference sequence). The CDR3 is 11 residues long. Trimming pared 5 bases from V and 7 bases from J, leaving 8 bases between. The DNA for the CDR3 is TGTGCCAGCAGCCTAAAAAGTGAAGCTTTCTTT. Protein: CASSLKSEAFF.

This clonotype was detected ten times or more. This chain joins TRBV10-1 and TRBJ2-7; 8 bases match TRBD1. CDR1 is WNHNN, CDR2 SYGVQD, per germline (reference sequence). The CDR3 spans 14 residues. The ends lost 4 bases at V and 0 bases at J; junction bases unmatched: 2. The CDR3 region has the DNA TGCGCCAGCAGTGGGGGGACAGGCTCCTACGAGCAGTACTTC. It yields the protein CASSGGTGSYEQYF.

This clonotype was seen a few times. The J gene is TRBJ1-1, the V gene TRBV10-3; TRBD1 matches at 7 bases. The CDR3 spans 13 residues. CDR1 is ENHRY and CDR2 is SYGVKD in the germline V gene. V lost 6 bases to trimming and J lost 4 bases; unmatched junction nucleotides: 5. Here the CDR3 DNA reads TGTGCCATCAGCTACGACAGGGCCACTGAAGCTTTCTTT. Translation gives CAISYDRATEAFF.

The chain combines TRBV19 with TRBJ2-5; no clear D. The CDR3 length is 14 residues. V was trimmed by 4 bases and J by 1 base, leaving 10 bases between them. Germline CDR1 and CDR2: LNHDA and SQIVND (reference sequence). The CDR3 nucleotides are TGTGCCAGTAGTAGTACAGCAATCCAAGAGACCCAGTACTTC. Translated, it gives CASSSTAIQETQYF. The full variable domain, rest sourced from reference TRBV19 and TRBJ2-5, is DGGITQSPKYLFRKEGQNVTLSCEQNLNHDAMYWYRQDPGQGLRLIYYSQIVNDFQKGDIAEGYSVSREKKESFPLTVTSAQKNPTAFYLCASSSTAIQETQYFGPGTRLLVL.

This clonotype was recorded at least ten times. The chain couples TRBV30 to TRBJ1-6; D not certain. The CDR3 loop spans 14 amino acids. Germline V gene lookup returns CDR1 GTSNPN and CDR2 SVGIG (reference sequence). V was clipped by 2 bases and J by 3 bases, with 8 bases between them. The chain's CDR3 is CAWSKFSYNSPLHF. DNA for the CDR3: TGTGCCTGGAGTAAATTTAGCTATAATTCACCCCTCCACTTT.

This clonotype was seen ten or more times. The CDR3 DNA follows: TGTGCCAGCAGTTACCGGGGAGGAGGGCGGACTAACTATGGCTACACCTTC. Its translation is CASSYRGGGRTNYGYTF. The chain employs TRBV6-5 and TRBJ1-2; D uncertain. This CDR3 is built from 17 residues. Trimming removed 2 bases at V and 0 bases at J, with 16 bases between. Germline loops: CDR1 MNHEY, CDR2 SVGAGI.

This clonotype was counted a few times. The DNA for the CDR3 is TGTGCCAGCAGTCCGAACGGGGGGCGTAATTCACCCCTCCACTTT. Protein: CASSPNGGRNSPLHF. The chain uses TRBV6-6 and TRBJ1-6; TRBD1 is a possible D gene (6 bases). V was shortened by 5 bases and J by 6 bases, with 14 bases between the two germline ends. The germline V gene has CDR1 MNHNY and CDR2 SVGAGI (reference sequence). The CDR3 totals 15 residues.

The V gene is TRBV29-1, the J gene TRBJ2-5, with 8 bases fitting TRBD2. CDR1 SQVTM and CDR2 ANQGSEA come from the germline V gene. V lost 3 bases, J lost 3 bases, and 3 bases stayed unmatched. The CDR3 loop spans 13 amino acids. The CDR3 spells CSVDGGAEETQYF. In nucleotides, the CDR3 is TGCAGCGTTGACGGGGGGGCGGAAGAGACCCAGTACTTC.